The TCR beta chain under discussion was sequenced for a study of OX40 agonist ivuxolimab in advanced cancers. For context, the study as a whole: Ivuxolimab, which targeted the costimulatory receptor OX40 (CD134), was an agonistic, fully human IgG2 monoclonal antibody. Partial responses occurred in three dose-escalation patients, of whom one had hepatocellular carcinoma and two had cutaneous melanoma. The point of sequencing TCRbeta in the periphery was to test whether ivuxolimab changed TCR sequence diversity and drove clonal T-cell expansion. The paper reports the monotherapy dose-escalation portion (N of about 50 patients) of the phase I ivuxolimab trial. Of the approximately 54 dose-escalation patients, hepatocellular carcinoma was present in roughly 19, melanoma in approximately 15, renal cell carcinoma in 9 and head and neck cancer in 9. Prior anti-PD-1, anti-PD-L1 or anti-CTLA-4 therapy was permitted, and checkpoint inhibitors had been received by less than 45% of dose-escalation patients. Intravenous ivuxolimab was administered to patients every 2 weeks at six dose levels: 0.01, 0.1, 0.3, 1.5, 3 and 10 mg/kg. In the dose-escalation cohort, 75% to 90% of patients were male, and the mean age was 60 years with a range of roughly 23 to 79.

Here is what the overall study found, with its caveats: In the 0.1-3.0 mg/kg groups, partial responders were among the patients with the lowest normalized peripheral clonal expansion, particularly in CD8+ T cells. After ivuxolimab, expanded clones were on average more numerous among CD8+ T cells than among CD4+ T cells. Low levels of normalized T-cell clonal expansion were also seen in some patients who did not respond. At doses of 0.1 to 3.0 mg/kg, clonal expansion of both CD4+ and CD8+ T cells in blood was seen between baseline and week 6. The antigen specificity of the peripheral T cells that underwent clonal expansion was not determined.

Reading the germline V gene gives CDR1 MNHEY and CDR2 SVGAGI. V is reduced by 6 bases and J by 5 bases, leaving a spacing of 17 bases between them. From cysteine to phenylalanine, the CDR3 is 14 amino acids long. Only the CDR3 DNA stays, 42 bases, in frame from base 1. Genomic DNA was isolated from the sorted cells so that the TCRbeta CDR3 region could be sequenced. TCRbeta CDR3 regions were sequenced using the immunoSEQ Assay. TCRdb retrieved this table from immuneACCESS and kept in-frame rearrangements only. Not all clones are present; in checked studies, unresolved V genes account for under half, and no reason is known for the remainder. The table for this sample lists 30,000 or so clones; about nine tenths of them were counted only once. Jointly, the top ten make up 38% of the sample. Comment on this clone: It lacks a known antigen. No much larger clonotype is one base removed from it; base qualities were not supplied.

Patients with autoimmune disease history or receiving systemic immunosuppression were excluded from the trial. Peripheral blood for TCR sequencing was drawn from every dose cohort at baseline, at cycle 4 day 1 and at cycle 7 day 1. The samples were taken from a phase I, first-in-human, multicenter, open-label dose-escalation trial of ivuxolimab. Adults with locally advanced or metastatic head and neck squamous cell, hepatocellular, melanoma or renal cell carcinoma were enrolled in the trial. CD4+ and CD8+ T cells were sorted separately from peripheral blood before TCR sequencing. The rearrangement joined TRBV6-5 to TRBJ2-7, with no D gene named confidently. The receptor comes from an adult with an advanced solid tumor such as melanoma, head and neck, liver or kidney cancer. This specimen consisted of CD4+ or CD8+ T cells sorted from blood, obtained in a trial of the OX40 agonist ivuxolimab. DNA sequence: TGTGCCAGCAGCCCAGGTGGGGTGACGGACGAGCAGTACTTC. The encoded protein is CASSPGGVTDEQYF.